This T cell receptor (beta chain) is drawn from a study of blood T cell repertoires in COVID-19. As for the study in general: Some COVID-19 samples were acute and others convalescent; all came from the United States, Italy and Spain. From T cells, B-cell-depleted T cells, or PBMCs came the material, which was cDNA or gDNA.

Germline V gives CDR1 LNHDA, CDR2 SQIVND (reference sequence). The CDR3 has 14 amino acids. J lost 2 bases, V lost 8 bases, and 5 bases had no gene match. Original processing methods: Amplification of reference gene primers was used by the study to estimate nucleated cell counts. Profiling relied on immunoSEQ multiplex PCR, and the TCRdb table lists in-frame clones only, not all of them. V, J and clone size are those of that table, while D and trimming were read from the DNA. The data show 25,000 to 30,000 clones, with 85% to 90% seen just once and over 9% held by the top ten. Sequenced sample: peripheral blood. The clonotype comes from a man between 60 and 75 years old with acute or convalescent COVID-19. The chain combines TRBV19 with TRBJ2-2; 7 nucleotides line up with TRBD1. CDR3 region: CASRRQGNTGELFF. The CDR3 DNA sequence: TGTGCCAGTCGCAGACAGGGAAACACCGGGGAGCTGTTTTTT. The full variable domain, rest sourced from reference TRBV19 and TRBJ2-2, is DGGITQSPKYLFRKEGQNVTLSCEQNLNHDAMYWYRQDPGQGLRLIYYSQIVNDFQKGDIAEGYSVSREKKESFPLTVTSAQKNPTAFYLCASRRQGNTGELFFGEGSRLTVL.